This entry is about one T cell receptor beta chain. Its antigen is still unknown. The V gene lost 3 bases and the J gene lost 0 bases, with 9 bases spanning the gap. The CDR3 runs 15 residues. CDR1 is WNHNN, CDR2 SYGVQD, per germline (reference sequence). This entry belongs to a study of PD-1 blockade in classical Hodgkin lymphoma. Whole-study context: Intravenous delivery of nivolumab at 3 mg/kg to patients occurred every 2 weeks. Study results and caveats: Complete responders matched newly diagnosed patients in baseline diversity. Baseline TCR diversity was reportedly lower in newly diagnosed patients than in healthy donors. It was reported as lower still in relapsed/refractory patients. CD8+ TCR diversity did not rise significantly by C4D1, unlike CD4+.

Method: immunoSEQ multiplex PCR; TCRdb's copy keeps in-frame clones and lacks some. The table lists over 60,000 clones, about 90% of them singletons. Time point reported: cycle 4 day 1 (C4D1), after less than 7 weeks of nivolumab. After autologous stem cell transplantation all patients relapsed, and prior brentuximab vedotin exposure differed between cohorts. This TCR derives from a human donor with classical Hodgkin lymphoma. The rearrangement uses TRBV10-1 and TRBJ1-3; no reliable D call. Source: peripheral blood mononuclear cells (PBMCs), taken before the fourth cycle of nivolumab. The CDR3 loop reads CASSEAGSSGNTIYF. Here the CDR3 DNA reads TGCGCCAGCAGTGAAGCGGGAAGCTCTGGAAACACCATATATTTT.